The 17 T cell receptor beta chains listed next were all sequenced from one sample in a study of memory CD4+ T cells and cytomegalovirus serostatus. Single viable CD3+CD4+CD8-CD45RO+ cells were sorted as the memory CD4+ T cells. Libraries were prepared by immunoSEQ multiplex PCR; TCRdb keeps only in-frame clonotypes and omits some of them. The sample consists of about 57,000 clones, around 85% of them appearing once. The specimen was memory CD4+ T cells from blood. These receptors were obtained from an adult in good health and CMV-seronegative.

This sequence joins TRBV6-6 and TRBJ2-2; tentatively, D is TRBD2 (5 bases). From germline, CDR1 is MNHNY and CDR2 SVGAGI (reference sequence). Trimming removed 2 bases at V and 7 bases at J, with 14 bases between. This CDR3 has 15 residues. The CDR3 DNA reads TGTGCCAGCAGTTACGAGGCTAGCTGGGGCGGGGAGCTGTTTTTT. This translates into CASSYEASWGGELFF.

The CDR3 region is CASSLPSARDGEQYF. The CDR3, as DNA: TGTGCCAGCAGCTTACCGTCGGCGCGGGATGGTGAGCAGTACTTC. The chain uses TRBV7-9 and TRBJ2-7; tentative D call: TRBD2 (6 bases). The CDR3 extends over 15 amino acids. V lost 2 bases, J lost 7 bases, and 18 bases lay in between. CDR1 is SEHNR, CDR2 FQNEAQ, per germline (reference sequence).

In its sample, this clone was seen once. The chain carries TRBV5-7 and TRBJ1-2, with no clear D. TRBV5-7 is labeled an ORF, and its function is uncertain. This CDR3 spans 14 amino acids. V dropped 0 bases and J dropped 8 bases, with 14 bases sitting between them. DNA of the CDR3: TGTGCCAGCAGCTTGGGACGACATCGTAAGGGCTACACCTTC. Protein product: CASSLGRHRKGYTF.

The chain joins TRBV28 to TRBJ2-7; D possibly matches TRBD1 or TRBD2 (5 bases each). The germline V gene encodes CDR1 MDHEN and CDR2 SYDVKM. CDR3 size: 16 residues. V dropped 6 bases and J dropped 5 bases, with 23 bases sitting between them. Here the CDR3 reads CASRRRLRDGGNEQYF. For the CDR3, the DNA is TGTGCCAGCAGACGACGCCTTCGGGACGGCGGAAACGAGCAGTACTTC.

This clone appeared once. CDR3 loop: CASSRTNTGELFF. Here the CDR3 DNA reads TGTGCCAGCAGTCGGACGAACACCGGGGAGCTGTTTTTT. V and J are TRBV7-8 and TRBJ2-2; D is undetermined. Trimming took 6 bases from V and 0 from J, leaving 5 bases between them. Germline values: CDR1 SGHVS, CDR2 FQNEAQ. The CDR3 extends over 13 amino acids. Together with reference TRBV7-8 and TRBJ2-2, the CDR3 gives the full variable domain: GAGVSQSPRYKVAKRGQDVALRCDPISGHVSLFWYQQALGQGPEFLTYFQNEAQLDKSGLPSDRFFAERPEGSVSTLKIQRTQQEDSAVYLCASSRTNTGELFFGEGSRLTVL.

This chain links TRBV5-1 with TRBJ2-2; TRBD2 agrees at 9 bases. Germline V gene sequence: CDR1 SGHRS, CDR2 YFSETQ. The ends lost 6 bases at V and 5 bases at J; junction bases unmatched: 11. The CDR3 totals 16 residues. The CDR3 region has the DNA TGCGCCAGCACCCTCGAGGGACTAGCCCGAACCGGGGAGCTGTTTTTT. Its translation is CASTLEGLARTGELFF. Together with reference TRBV5-1 and TRBJ2-2, the CDR3 gives the full variable domain: KAGVTQTPRYLIKTRGQQVTLSCSPISGHRSVSWYQQTPGQGLQFLFEYFSETQRNKGNFPGRFSGRQFSNSRSEMNVSTLELGDSALYLCASTLEGLARTGELFFGEGSRLTVL.

The V and J genes are TRBV5-6 and TRBJ2-7; 9 nucleotides agree with TRBD2. CDR1 is SGHDT, CDR2 YYEEEE, per germline. This CDR3 contains 15 residues. The J segment lost 5 bases and the V segment lost 4 bases, leaving 10 bases of the junction unmatched. The CDR3 region has the DNA TGTGCCAGCAGCAAATATAGCGGGAGTAAGAACGAGCAGTACTTC. The encoded protein is CASSKYSGSKNEQYF. Full variable domain (rest looked up from reference TRBV5-6 and TRBJ2-7): DAGVTQSPTHLIKTRGQQVTLRCSPKSGHDTVSWYQQALGQGPQFIFQYYEEEERQRGNFPDRFSGHQFPNYSSELNVNALLLGDSALYLCASSKYSGSKNEQYFGPGTRLTVT.

This clone has a handful of counts. The chain employs TRBV4-1 and TRBJ2-1, with 8 bases identical to TRBD2. Per the germline V gene, CDR1 is MGHRA and CDR2 is YSYEKL. The CDR3 covers 18 residues. V lost 0 bases and J lost 4; bases outside the gene matches: 11. CDR3 sequence reads: CASSQDSGAGGLYNEQFF. The CDR3 nucleotides are TGCGCCAGCAGCCAAGATAGTGGGGCGGGAGGACTATACAATGAGCAGTTCTTC.

This chain uses TRBV9 with TRBJ1-1; no firm D call. The germline V and J ends were trimmed by 7 bases and 1 base, with 11 bases remaining between them. Germline CDR1 SGDLS, CDR2 YYNGEE. The CDR3 length is 13 residues. The CDR3 protein is CASGIDKNTEAFF. The CDR3 DNA sequence: TGTGCCAGCGGGATAGACAAGAACACTGAAGCTTTCTTT.

This clone was seen more than once but under ten times. V gene TRBV19 combines with J gene TRBJ1-6, with TRBD1 as a possible D gene (5 bases). Germline V CDR1 and CDR2: LNHDA, SQIVND (reference sequence). Trimming left V 7 bases short and J 6 bases short, with 10 bases between. This CDR3 comprises 13 residues. In DNA form, the CDR3 reads TGTGCCAGTAACAGGCAGATTAATTCACCCCTCCACTTT. It codes for CASNRQINSPLHF. The variable domain in full, with the rest retrieved from reference TRBV19 and TRBJ1-6, is DGGITQSPKYLFRKEGQNVTLSCEQNLNHDAMYWYRQDPGQGLRLIYYSQIVNDFQKGDIAEGYSVSREKKESFPLTVTSAQKNPTAFYLCASNRQINSPLHFGNGTRLTVT.

This clone was found many times. The chain is built from TRBV5-5 and TRBJ1-2; TRBD1 is a possible D gene (6 bases). Germline values: CDR1 SGHKS, CDR2 YYEKEE (reference sequence). CDR3 length: 15 residues. Deletions cut 5 bases from V and 7 bases from J, with 21 bases between. The CDR3 here is CASRLASGGGFGYTF. CDR3 in DNA: TGTGCCAGCAGGCTCGCCTCCGGGGGCGGGTTTGGCTACACCTTC.

The V and J genes are TRBV6-5 and TRBJ1-6, with D unresolved. The germline V gene encodes CDR1 MNHEY and CDR2 SVGAGI. CDR3 size: 16 residues. V was trimmed by 0 bases and J by 9 bases, leaving 15 bases between them. The CDR3 spells CASSYSGQTMGSPLHF. CDR3 DNA: TGTGCCAGCAGTTACTCGGGCCAAACTATGGGTTCACCCCTCCACTTT.

A single count supports this clone. The V and J genes are TRBV5-5 and TRBJ1-5; D uncertain. The CDR3 consists of 14 residues. CDR1 SGHKS and CDR2 YYEKEE come from the germline V gene (reference sequence). Between the trimmed V and J ends, which lost 1 base and 0 bases, there was a span of 5 bases. CDR3 bases: TGTGCCAGCAGCTTGCAAGCTAGCAATCAGCCCCAGCATTTT. Its protein is CASSLQASNQPQHF.

This sequence joins TRBV5-1 and TRBJ1-2; the D is unclear. Trimming left V 7 bases short and J 3 bases short, with 25 bases between. This CDR3 spans 17 amino acids. Looked up from germline, CDR1 is SGHRS and CDR2 is YFSETQ. The CDR3 region is CASSDFSPTQWDYGYTF. The CDR3 DNA is TGCGCCAGCTCCGACTTTTCTCCAACCCAATGGGACTATGGCTACACCTTC. Full variable domain (rest looked up from reference TRBV5-1 and TRBJ1-2): KAGVTQTPRYLIKTRGQQVTLSCSPISGHRSVSWYQQTPGQGLQFLFEYFSETQRNKGNFPGRFSGRQFSNSRSEMNVSTLELGDSALYLCASSDFSPTQWDYGYTFGSGTRLTVV.

This chain uses TRBV30 with TRBJ1-5, with a tentative D call TRBD1 (6 bases). Trimming cost V 7 bases and J 2 bases, with 12 bases left between them. The CDR3 is 13 amino acids. Germline values: CDR1 GTSNPN, CDR2 SVGIG (reference sequence). The CDR3, as DNA: TGTGCCTCCAAGGGGGACGGCAATCAGCCCCAGCATTTT. Protein sequence: CASKGDGNQPQHF.

V gene TRBV29-1 combines with J gene TRBJ2-5; 9 positions agree with TRBD2. Germline V gene lookup returns CDR1 SQVTM and CDR2 ANQGSEA. This CDR3 is 14 amino acids long. Germline trimming cut 6 bases from V and 1 base from J; bases unmatched to any gene: 6. The CDR3 nucleotides read TGCAGCGTCTCACGGACTAGCGCCCAAGAGACCCAGTACTTC. Its protein product is CSVSRTSAQETQYF.

The chain carries TRBV7-9 and TRBJ2-1; D gene uncertain. CDR1 is SEHNR, CDR2 FQNEAQ, per germline (reference sequence). Trimming removed 2 bases from V and 6 bases from J, with 5 bases in between. This CDR3 comprises 12 residues. CDR3 amino acids: CASSLYLNEQFF. The CDR3 DNA reads as TGTGCCAGCAGCTTATATCTCAATGAGCAGTTCTTC.